Below are 19 T cell receptor beta chains sequenced from a single sample in a study of T cell repertoires in cytomegalovirus infection. These TCRs' antigens remain unknown. TCRdb independently ran MiXCR on the reads; one entry per CDR3 protein. The sample has over 250,000 distinct CDR3 sequences, roughly 21% seen once. The sample here was cultured PBMCs, taken from culture after CMV antigen stimulation. The receptors were sampled from a human donor in good health (CMV status not recorded). Some clones in this sample may be carry-over from other donors' samples.

This chain links TRBV24-1 with TRBJ2-2, with D uncertain. The CDR3 length is 14 residues. V lost 7 bases to trimming and J lost 5 bases, with 13 bases between them. CDR1 is KGHDR and CDR2 is SFDVKD in the germline V gene. This CDR3 is CATSPGVGTGELFF. The CDR3 nucleotides read TGTGCCACCAGCCCAGGAGTTGGGACCGGGGAGCTGTTTTTT.

This clonotype was recorded many times. DNA of the CDR3: TGTGCCAGCAGCTCCCCGGTGAGCAATGAGCAGTTCTTC. It specifies CASSSPVSNEQFF. This chain uses TRBV7-6 with TRBJ2-1; D not certain. CDR3 length: 13 amino acids. Germline values: CDR1 SGHVS, CDR2 FNYEAQ. V lost 4 bases, J lost 6 bases, and 10 bases lay in between.

There are a few counts of this clonotype. V usage is TRBV7-2 and J usage is TRBJ2-1; TRBD1 or TRBD2 may be the D gene (5 bases each). Germline lookup yields CDR1 SGHTA and CDR2 FQGNSA. This CDR3 is built from 19 residues. V was clipped by 2 bases and J by 3 bases, with 23 bases between them. The CDR3 reads CASSLRPGRVRVSYNEQFF. In nucleotides, the CDR3 is TGTGCCAGCAGCTTACGTCCAGGGCGGGTAAGGGTAAGCTACAATGAGCAGTTCTTC. Full variable domain (outside the CDR3, taken from reference TRBV7-2 and TRBJ2-1): GAGVSQSPSNKVTEKGKDVELRCDPISGHTALYWYRQSLGQGLEFLIYFQGNSAPDKSGLPSDRFSAERTGGSVSTLTIQRTQQEDSAVYLCASSLRPGRVRVSYNEQFFGPGTRLTVL.

In its sample, this clonotype was seen many times. The rearrangement links TRBV7-2 to TRBJ2-2, with D maybe TRBD1 (6 bases). The CDR3 consists of 16 residues. The germline V gene has CDR1 SGHTA and CDR2 FQGNSA. Trimming pared 4 bases from V and 6 bases from J, leaving 18 bases between. The CDR3 reads CASSSGTNSYPGELFF. CDR3 nucleotide sequence: TGTGCCAGCAGCTCCGGGACAAACTCCTACCCCGGGGAGCTGTTTTTT.

In its sample, this clonotype was seen a few times. CDR3 DNA: TGCGCCAGCAGCCAAGGGGTCGGGAGGGACTACGAGCAGTACGTC. Translating gives CASSQGVGRDYEQYV. The chain uses TRBV4-1 and TRBJ2-7; 8 bases map to TRBD2. The CDR3 is 15 residues long. Per the germline V gene, CDR1 is MGHRA and CDR2 is YSYEKL. The J segment lost 3 bases and the V segment lost 1 base, leaving 5 bases of the junction unmatched.

The chain combines TRBV2 with TRBJ2-3; 9 positions match TRBD2. The V gene's germline CDR1 is SNHLY and CDR2 FYNNEI. CDR3 length: 13 amino acids. V lost 9 bases, J lost 3 bases, and 4 bases stayed unmatched. CDR3 residues: CASRTSATDTQYF. The DNA for the CDR3 is TGTGCCAGTCGGACTAGCGCTACAGATACGCAGTATTTT.

The chain has TRBV6-1 and TRBJ2-1; 7 bases align to TRBD2. The CDR3 is made up of 15 amino acids. CDR1 and CDR2 (germline): MNHNS, SASEGT. Losses at the gene ends were 6 bases for V and 9 bases for J; bases not matched to a gene: 14. The CDR3: CASSSGTTANGEQFF. The CDR3 nucleotides are TGTGCCAGCAGCTCCGGGACTACGGCCAATGGTGAGCAGTTCTTC.

This clonotype was recorded many times. The chain joins TRBV19 to TRBJ2-7; 12 nucleotides line up with TRBD1. Germline lookup yields CDR1 LNHDA and CDR2 SQIVND (reference sequence). This CDR3 is built from 15 residues. The V gene end was trimmed by 5 bases and the J gene end by 5 bases; junction bases not matched to a gene: 7. The DNA of the CDR3 is TGTGCCAGTAGTTTATCCGGGACAGGGGGCGACGAGCAGTACTTC. Amino acid sequence: CASSLSGTGGDEQYF. The variable domain in full, with the rest retrieved from reference TRBV19 and TRBJ2-7, is DGGITQSPKYLFRKEGQNVTLSCEQNLNHDAMYWYRQDPGQGLRLIYYSQIVNDFQKGDIAEGYSVSREKKESFPLTVTSAQKNPTAFYLCASSLSGTGGDEQYFGPGTRLTVT.

The gene calls are TRBV9 and TRBJ2-1, with 7 bases aligning to TRBD2. The CDR3 contains 15 residues. Looked up from germline, CDR1 is SGDLS and CDR2 is YYNGEE. After removal of 7 bases from V and 0 bases from J, the junction contained 7 bases not matched to a gene. This chain's CDR3 is CASGEREGSYNEQFF. For the CDR3, the DNA is TGTGCCAGCGGCGAGAGGGAGGGCTCCTACAATGAGCAGTTCTTC.

Remarks on this clonotype: At one end the junction does not follow the germline gene, possibly because of a read error. This chain links TRBV5-3 with TRBJ1-6, with unresolved D. TRBV5-3 is an ORF for which the function is uncertain. CDR3 size: 15 residues. The CDR3 coding sequence is TGTGCCAGCAGCTTGTTTAGACTGACGGCCTCACCCCTCCACTTT. This encodes CASSLFRLTASPLHF.

The CDR3 loop reads CASSDTGENEKLFF. The CDR3 nucleotides read TGTGCCAGCAGCGACACAGGGGAGAACGAAAAACTGTTTTTT. This chain connects TRBV2 to TRBJ1-4; 7 bases align to TRBD1. Unmatched junction bases numbered 9, after V lost 6 bases and J lost 8 bases. The CDR3 is 14 residues long. Looked up from germline, CDR1 is SNHLY and CDR2 is FYNNEI.

Only a few counts were recorded for this clonotype. The chain joins TRBV20-1 to TRBJ2-1; D is unresolved. Germline CDR1 is DFQATT and CDR2 is SNEGSKA (reference sequence). The germline V and J ends were trimmed by 6 bases and 4 bases, with 16 bases remaining between them. The CDR3 is 14 amino acids. The CDR3 is CSAPTVGYYNEQFF. DNA for the CDR3: TGCAGTGCCCCAACTGTGGGATATTACAATGAGCAGTTCTTC.

This clonotype was detected only a few times. This chain links TRBV12-3 or TRBV12-4 with TRBJ1-6; a possible D gene is TRBD1 (5 bases). The CDR3 totals 15 residues. V was clipped by 2 bases and J by 10 bases, with 15 bases between them. The CDR3 nucleotides are TGTGCCAGCAGTTTAATCGGGGCGGGCAACTCACCCCTCCACTTT. The encoded protein is CASSLIGAGNSPLHF.

This clonotype was recorded many times. V gene TRBV7-2 combines with J gene TRBJ2-1; 13 bases agree with TRBD2. V was pared by 5 bases and J by 0 bases, with 4 bases of the junction left unmatched. From germline, CDR1 is SGHTA and CDR2 FQGNSA. The CDR3 is 17 amino acids. The CDR3 sequence: CASSPGLAGNSYNEQFF. The DNA of the CDR3 is TGTGCCAGCAGCCCGGGACTAGCGGGAAACTCCTACAATGAGCAGTTCTTC.

This clonotype was seen repeatedly, ten times or more. This chain joins TRBV7-2 and TRBJ2-7; tentative D call: TRBD2 (5 bases). The germline V gene has CDR1 SGHTA and CDR2 FQGNSA. The CDR3 is made up of 11 amino acids. Trimming took 5 bases from V and 4 from J, leaving 6 bases between them. The CDR3 nucleotides are TGTGCCAGCAGCGGGGAGTACGAGCAGTACTTC. It specifies CASSGEYEQYF.

This clonotype was picked up a small number of times. The chain combines TRBV27 with TRBJ2-2; TRBD1 or TRBD2 may be the D gene (5 bases each). V shed 3 bases and J shed 5 bases, with 16 bases lying between them. Germline loops: CDR1 MNHEY, CDR2 SMNVEV (reference sequence). The CDR3 has 16 residues. CDR3 nucleotides: TGTGCCAGCAGTTTTCTACGGGACCCGTGGACCGGGGAGCTGTTTTTT. Translating gives CASSFLRDPWTGELFF.

J is TRBJ1-1 and V is TRBV11-2; D might be TRBD1 (6 bases). The CDR3 sequence is 14 residues long. Trimming took off 1 base at V and 11 bases at J, with 17 bases between the two ends. Germline loops: CDR1 SGHAT, CDR2 FQNNGV. In nucleotides, the CDR3 is TGTGCCAGCAGCTTAGTACCGAGAGTAGGGGGGGCTTTCTTT. Protein sequence: CASSLVPRVGGAFF.

A few counts support this clonotype. The gene calls are TRBV7-2 and TRBJ2-1; 14 bases agree with TRBD2. The CDR3 consists of 18 residues. Germline V gene lookup returns CDR1 SGHTA and CDR2 FQGNSA. The trim removed 5 bases at V and 2 bases at J, leaving 8 bases unmatched. CDR3 amino acids: CASSIGLAGGRAYNEQFF. The CDR3 coding sequence is TGTGCCAGCAGCATCGGACTAGCGGGAGGCCGCGCCTACAATGAGCAGTTCTTC.

The J gene is TRBJ2-7, the V gene TRBV7-2, with D possibly matching TRBD2 (7 bases). CDR1 and CDR2 (germline): SGHTA, FQGNSA. The CDR3 runs to 14 residues. Trimming cost V 4 bases and J 6 bases, with 16 bases left between them. The CDR3 DNA reads TGTGCCAGCAGCTCCACGTGGGGGGGCAGCGAGCAGTACTTC. Translating it yields CASSSTWGGSEQYF.